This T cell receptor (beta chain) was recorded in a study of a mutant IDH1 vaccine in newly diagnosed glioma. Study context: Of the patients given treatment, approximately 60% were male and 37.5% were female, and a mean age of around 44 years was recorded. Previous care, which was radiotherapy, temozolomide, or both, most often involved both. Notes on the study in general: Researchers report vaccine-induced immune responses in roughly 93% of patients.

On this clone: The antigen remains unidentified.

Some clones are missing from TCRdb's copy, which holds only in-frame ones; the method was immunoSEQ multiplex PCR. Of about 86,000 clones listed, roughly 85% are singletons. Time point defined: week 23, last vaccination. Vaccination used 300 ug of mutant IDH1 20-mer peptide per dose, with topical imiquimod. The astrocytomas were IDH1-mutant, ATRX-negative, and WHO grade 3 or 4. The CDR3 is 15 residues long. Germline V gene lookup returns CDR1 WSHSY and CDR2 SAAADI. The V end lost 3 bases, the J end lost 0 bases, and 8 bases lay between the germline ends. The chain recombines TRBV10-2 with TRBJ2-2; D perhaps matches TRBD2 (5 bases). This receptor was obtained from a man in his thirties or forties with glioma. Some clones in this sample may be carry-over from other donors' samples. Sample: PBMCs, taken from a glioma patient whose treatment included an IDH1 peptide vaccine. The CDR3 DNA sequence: TGCGCCAGCAGTGATGGACTGACGAACACCGGGGAGCTGTTTTTT. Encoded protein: CASSDGLTNTGELFF.